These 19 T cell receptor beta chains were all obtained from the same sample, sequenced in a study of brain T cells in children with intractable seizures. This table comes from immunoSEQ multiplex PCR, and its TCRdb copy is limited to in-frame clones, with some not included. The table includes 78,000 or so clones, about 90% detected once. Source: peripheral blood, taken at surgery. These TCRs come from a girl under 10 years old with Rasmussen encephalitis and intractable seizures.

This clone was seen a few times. CDR3 DNA sequence: TGCGCCAGCAGCTCTCGGACTAGCGGGATGTCGGGTGAGCAGTACTTC. Protein: CASSSRTSGMSGEQYF. This rearrangement joins TRBV4-1 to TRBJ2-7; 12 bases fit TRBD2. The germline CDR1 and CDR2 sequences are MGHRA and YSYEKL. The CDR3 runs 16 residues. V dropped 5 bases and J dropped 7; count of bases not matched to a gene: 12.

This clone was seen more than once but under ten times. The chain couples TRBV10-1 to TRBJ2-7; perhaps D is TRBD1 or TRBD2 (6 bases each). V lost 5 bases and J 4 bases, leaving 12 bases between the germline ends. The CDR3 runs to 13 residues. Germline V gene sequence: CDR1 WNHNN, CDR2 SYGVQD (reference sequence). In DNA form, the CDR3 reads TGCGCCAGCAGTCCGGGGGCCACGTACGAGCAGTACTTC. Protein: CASSPGATYEQYF.

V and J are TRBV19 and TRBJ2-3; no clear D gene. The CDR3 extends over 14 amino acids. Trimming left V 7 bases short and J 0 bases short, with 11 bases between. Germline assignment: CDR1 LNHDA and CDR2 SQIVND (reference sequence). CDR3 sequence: CASTETSSTDTQYF. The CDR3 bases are TGTGCCAGTACCGAGACAAGTAGCACAGATACGCAGTATTTT.

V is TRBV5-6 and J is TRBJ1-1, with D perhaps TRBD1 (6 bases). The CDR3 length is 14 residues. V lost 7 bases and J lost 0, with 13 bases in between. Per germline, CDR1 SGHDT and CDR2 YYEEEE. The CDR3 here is CASQGPLMNTEAFF. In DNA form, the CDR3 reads TGTGCCAGCCAGGGGCCATTAATGAACACTGAAGCTTTCTTT.

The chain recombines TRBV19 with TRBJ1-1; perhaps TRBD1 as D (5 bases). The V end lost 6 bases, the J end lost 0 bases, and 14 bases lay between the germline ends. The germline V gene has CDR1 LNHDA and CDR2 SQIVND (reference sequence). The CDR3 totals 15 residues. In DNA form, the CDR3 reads TGTGCCAGTAGGGAAAGACAGACAATGAACACTGAAGCTTTCTTT. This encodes CASRERQTMNTEAFF. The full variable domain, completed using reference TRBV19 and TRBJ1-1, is DGGITQSPKYLFRKEGQNVTLSCEQNLNHDAMYWYRQDPGQGLRLIYYSQIVNDFQKGDIAEGYSVSREKKESFPLTVTSAQKNPTAFYLCASRERQTMNTEAFFGQGTRLTVV.

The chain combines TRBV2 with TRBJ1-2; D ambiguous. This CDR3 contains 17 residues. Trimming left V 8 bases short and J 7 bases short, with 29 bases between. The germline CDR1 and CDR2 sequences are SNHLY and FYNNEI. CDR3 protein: CASRPGHGGLFRGGYTF. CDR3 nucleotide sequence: TGTGCCAGCCGACCGGGCCATGGAGGACTCTTCAGAGGTGGCTACACCTTC.

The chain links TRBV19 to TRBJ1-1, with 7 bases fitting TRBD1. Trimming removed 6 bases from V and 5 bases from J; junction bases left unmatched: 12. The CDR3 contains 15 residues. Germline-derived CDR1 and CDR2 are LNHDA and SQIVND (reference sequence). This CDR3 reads CASRDATGITTEAFF. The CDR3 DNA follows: TGTGCCAGTAGGGATGCGACAGGGATTACAACTGAAGCTTTCTTT. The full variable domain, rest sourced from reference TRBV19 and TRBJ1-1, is DGGITQSPKYLFRKEGQNVTLSCEQNLNHDAMYWYRQDPGQGLRLIYYSQIVNDFQKGDIAEGYSVSREKKESFPLTVTSAQKNPTAFYLCASRDATGITTEAFFGQGTRLTVV.

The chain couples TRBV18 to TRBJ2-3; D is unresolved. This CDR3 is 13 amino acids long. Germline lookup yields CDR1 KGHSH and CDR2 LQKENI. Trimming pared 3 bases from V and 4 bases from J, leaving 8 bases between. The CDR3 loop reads CASSPLAPDTQYF. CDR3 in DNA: TGTGCCAGCTCACCCCTCGCCCCAGATACGCAGTATTTT.

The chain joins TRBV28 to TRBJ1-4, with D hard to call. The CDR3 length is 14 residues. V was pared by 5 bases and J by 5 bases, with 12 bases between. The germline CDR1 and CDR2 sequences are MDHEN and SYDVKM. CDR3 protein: CASSLGGRNEKLFF. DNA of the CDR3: TGTGCCAGCAGTCTCGGCGGTAGAAATGAAAAACTGTTTTTT.

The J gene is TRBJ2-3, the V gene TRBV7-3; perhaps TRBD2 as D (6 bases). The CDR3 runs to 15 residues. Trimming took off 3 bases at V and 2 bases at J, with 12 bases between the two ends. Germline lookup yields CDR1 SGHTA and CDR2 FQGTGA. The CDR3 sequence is CASSLWGVYTDTQYF. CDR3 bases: TGTGCCAGCAGCTTGTGGGGGGTCTACACAGATACGCAGTATTTT.

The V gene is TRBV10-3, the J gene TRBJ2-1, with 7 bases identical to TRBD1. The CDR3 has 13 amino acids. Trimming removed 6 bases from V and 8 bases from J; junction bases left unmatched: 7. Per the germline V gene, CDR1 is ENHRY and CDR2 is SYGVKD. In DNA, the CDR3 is TGTGCCATCAGGGCGAACAGGGGCGATGAGCAGTTCTTC. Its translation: CAIRANRGDEQFF.

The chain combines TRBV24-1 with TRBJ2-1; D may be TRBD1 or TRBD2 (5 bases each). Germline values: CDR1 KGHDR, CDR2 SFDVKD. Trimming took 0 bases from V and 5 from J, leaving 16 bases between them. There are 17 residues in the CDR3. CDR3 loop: CATSDLGTGTGNNEQFF. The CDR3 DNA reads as TGTGCCACCAGTGATTTGGGGACCGGGACGGGCAACAATGAGCAGTTCTTC.

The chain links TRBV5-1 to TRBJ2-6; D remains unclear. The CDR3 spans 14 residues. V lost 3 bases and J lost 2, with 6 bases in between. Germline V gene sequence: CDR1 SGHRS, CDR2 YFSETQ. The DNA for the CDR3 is TGCGCCAGCAGCTCTGGACCTGGGGCCAACGTCCTGACTTTC. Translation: CASSSGPGANVLTF.

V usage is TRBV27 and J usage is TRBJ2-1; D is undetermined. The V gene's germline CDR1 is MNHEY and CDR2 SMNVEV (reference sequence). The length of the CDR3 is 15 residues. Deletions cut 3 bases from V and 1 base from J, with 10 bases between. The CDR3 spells CASSFVPSSYNEQFF. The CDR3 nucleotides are TGTGCCAGCAGTTTTGTGCCCTCATCCTACAATGAGCAGTTCTTC.

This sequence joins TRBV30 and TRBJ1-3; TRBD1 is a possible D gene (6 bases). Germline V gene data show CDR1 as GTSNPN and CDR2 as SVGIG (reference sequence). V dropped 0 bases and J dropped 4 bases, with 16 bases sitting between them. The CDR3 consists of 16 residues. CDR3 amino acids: CAWSVNRVPPGNTIYF. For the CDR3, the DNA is TGTGCCTGGAGTGTTAACAGGGTTCCACCAGGAAACACCATATATTTT.

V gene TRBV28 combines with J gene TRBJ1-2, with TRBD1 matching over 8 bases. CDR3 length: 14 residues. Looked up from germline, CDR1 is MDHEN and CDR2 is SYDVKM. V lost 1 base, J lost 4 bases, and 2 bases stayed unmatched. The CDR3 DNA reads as TGTGCCAGCAGTTTATTGGGACAGGCCTATGGCTACACCTTC. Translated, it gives CASSLLGQAYGYTF.

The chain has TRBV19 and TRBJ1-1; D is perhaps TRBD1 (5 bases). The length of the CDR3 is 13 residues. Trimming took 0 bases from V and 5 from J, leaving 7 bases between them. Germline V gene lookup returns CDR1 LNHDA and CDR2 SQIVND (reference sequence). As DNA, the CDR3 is TGTGCCAGTAGTATAGATCAGGGAACTGAAGCTTTCTTT. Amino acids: CASSIDQGTEAFF.

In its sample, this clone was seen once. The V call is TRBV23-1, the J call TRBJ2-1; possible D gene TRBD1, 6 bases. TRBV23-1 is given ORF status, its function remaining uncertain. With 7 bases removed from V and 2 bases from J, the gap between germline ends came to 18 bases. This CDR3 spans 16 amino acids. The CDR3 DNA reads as TGCGCCAGCACCGAATTCCAGGGGCCTACCTACAATGAGCAGTTCTTC. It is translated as CASTEFQGPTYNEQFF.

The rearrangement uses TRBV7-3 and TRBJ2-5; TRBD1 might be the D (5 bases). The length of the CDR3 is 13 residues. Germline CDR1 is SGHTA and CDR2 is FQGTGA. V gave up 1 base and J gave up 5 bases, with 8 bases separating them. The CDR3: CASSLSNRETQYF. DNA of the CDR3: TGTGCCAGCAGCTTAAGCAACAGGGAGACCCAGTACTTC.